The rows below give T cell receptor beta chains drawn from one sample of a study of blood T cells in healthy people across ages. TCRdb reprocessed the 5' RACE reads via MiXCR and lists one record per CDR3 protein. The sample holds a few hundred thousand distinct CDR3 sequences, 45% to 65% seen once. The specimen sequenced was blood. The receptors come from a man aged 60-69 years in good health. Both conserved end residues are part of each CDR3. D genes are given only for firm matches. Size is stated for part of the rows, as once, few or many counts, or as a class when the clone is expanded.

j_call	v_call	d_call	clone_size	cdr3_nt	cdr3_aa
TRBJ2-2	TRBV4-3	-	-	TGCGCCAGCAGCCAAGATTCAGTGGGCGGGGAGCTGTTTTTT	CASSQDSVGGELFF
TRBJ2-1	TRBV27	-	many	TGTGCCAGCAGTTCCCTCCGGAACCAGCAGGACAATGAGCAGTTCTTC	CASSSLRNQQDNEQFF
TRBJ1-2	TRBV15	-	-	TGTGCCACCAGCAGAGACAGGGGTCCAGATGGCTACACCTTC	CATSRDRGPDGYTF
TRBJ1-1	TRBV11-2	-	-	TGTGCCACCCGAGGGGCCACCGGATATACGAACACTGAAGCTTTCTTT	CATRGATGYTNTEAFF
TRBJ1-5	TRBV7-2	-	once	TGTGCCAGCAGCTTAATTTGGCAGGCTGTGGATCAGCCCCAGCATTTT	CASSLIWQAVDQPQHF
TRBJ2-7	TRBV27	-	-	TGTGCCAGCAGTCCTTCCTTTCCTCGGGGCTACGAGCAGTACTTC	CASSPSFPRGYEQYF
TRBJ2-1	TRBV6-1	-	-	TGTGCCAGCAGTGAGAGGCACTCCTACAATGAGCAGTTCTTC	CASSERHSYNEQFF
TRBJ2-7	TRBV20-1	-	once	TGCAGTGCTAGAGCCGTATACAGTCCCTACAATGAGCAGTACTTC	CSARAVYSPYNEQYF
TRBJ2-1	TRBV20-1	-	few	TGCAGTGCCATGGTTGGCGGGAAAAACTACAATGAGCAGTTCTTC	CSAMVGGKNYNEQFF
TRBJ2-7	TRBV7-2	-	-	TGTGCCAGAAACAAACCCCAAGAGACCCGGTACTTC	CARNKPQETRYF
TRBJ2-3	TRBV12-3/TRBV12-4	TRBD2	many	TGTGCCAGCACCCGACTAGCGGGAGAAAGGGATACGCAGTATTTT	CASTRLAGERDTQYF
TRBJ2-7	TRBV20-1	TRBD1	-	TGCAGTGCTCCCCACCCTGGGACAGGGGGCTACGAGCAGTACTTC	CSAPHPGTGGYEQYF
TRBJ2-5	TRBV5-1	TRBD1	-	TGCGCCAGCAGCTCGGCTACCGGACAGGGTCGTTCGCAGTACTTC	CASSSATGQGRSQYF
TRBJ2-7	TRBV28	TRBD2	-	TGTGCCAGCAGCCTCCCTGGGGGGGGGAGACAGCAGTACTTC	CASSLPGGGRQQYF
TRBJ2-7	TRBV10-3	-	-	TGTGCCCTGTCCCGAGGAGGGGGCCACGAGCAGTACTTC	CALSRGGGHEQYF
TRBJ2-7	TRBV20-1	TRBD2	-	TGCAGTGCTAGGGGGACTAGCGGGAGGGTCGCGTACGAGCAGTACTTC	CSARGTSGRVAYEQYF
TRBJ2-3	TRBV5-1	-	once	TGCGCCAGCAGCCCCGGGCAGGTGGAAGATACGCAGTATTTT	CASSPGQVEDTQYF
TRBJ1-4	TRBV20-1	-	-	TGCAGTGCTATTGACGTCGTGAGGGGATCGATCGGAAAACTGTTTTTT	CSAIDVVRGSIGKLFF
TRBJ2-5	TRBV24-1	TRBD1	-	TGTGCCACCAGTGACCGCAGACAGGGGGGAGAGACCCAGTACTTC	CATSDRRQGGETQYF
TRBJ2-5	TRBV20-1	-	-	TGCAGTGCTAGAGCCCCCACAGGGTTTGGTGAGACCCAGTACTTC	CSARAPTGFGETQYF
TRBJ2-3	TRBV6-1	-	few	TGTGCCACTACAAAAAGGGGAGATACGCAGTATTTT	CATTKRGDTQYF
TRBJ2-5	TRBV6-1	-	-	TGTGCCAGCAGTGAAGCGAGGGCTAGCAGAGAGCAGTACTTC	CASSEARASREQYF
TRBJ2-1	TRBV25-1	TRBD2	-	TGTGCCAGCAGTCCTCTAGCGGGGGGGATCGGGGAGCAGTTCTTC	CASSPLAGGIGEQFF
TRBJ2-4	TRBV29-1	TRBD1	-	TGCAGCGTTGAACTGGACAGGGGTTACATTCAGTACTTC	CSVELDRGYIQYF
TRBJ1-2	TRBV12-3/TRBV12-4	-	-	TGTGCCAGCAGTTTAAGACCGACGAATGGCTACACCTTC	CASSLRPTNGYTF
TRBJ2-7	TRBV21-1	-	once	TGTGCCAGCAGCAAATGTTCCCAGGGTCCCGGCGTTCACGAGCAGTACTTC	CASSKCSQGPGVHEQYF
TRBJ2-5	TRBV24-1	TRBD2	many	TGTGCCACCAGTGCGAGCGGGAGTCTAGGGGAGACCCAGTACTTC	CATSASGSLGETQYF
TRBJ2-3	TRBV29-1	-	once	TGCAGCGTTGGGCCAAACGCCAGGCTTCCCACAGGTACGCAGTATTTT	CSVGPNARLPTGTQYF
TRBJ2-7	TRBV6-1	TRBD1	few	TGTGCCAGCAGTTTCCCCGGGACAGGGCTTGGCGAGCAGTACTTC	CASSFPGTGLGEQYF
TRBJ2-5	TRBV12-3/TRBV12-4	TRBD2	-	TGTGCCAGCAGTCAGGCGGGGGGCGGAGAGACCCAGTACTTC	CASSQAGGGETQYF
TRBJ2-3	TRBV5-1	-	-	TGCGCCAGCACCCTGCACGGTTCCCCAGAAGATACGCAGTATTTT	CASTLHGSPEDTQYF
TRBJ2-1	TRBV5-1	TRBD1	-	TGCGCCAGCAGCAGTTTCCGGGACAGTCAAATCAATGAGCAGTTCTTC	CASSSFRDSQINEQFF
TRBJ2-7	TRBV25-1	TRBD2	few	TGTGCCAGCAGTGAATATGGCGGGGGTTCCTACGAGCAGTACTTC	CASSEYGGGSYEQYF
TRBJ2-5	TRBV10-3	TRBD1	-	TGTGCCATCAGTCCGGGACAGGGGGTAGAGACCCAGTACTTC	CAISPGQGVETQYF
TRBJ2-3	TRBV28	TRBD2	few	TGTGCCTCCGGTCTAGCGGGAGTGGGGGGAGATACGCAGTATTTT	CASGLAGVGGDTQYF
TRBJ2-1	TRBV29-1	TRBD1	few	TGCAGCGTTCTCTCCGGGACAGGGAGGGGCAATGAGCAGTTCTTC	CSVLSGTGRGNEQFF
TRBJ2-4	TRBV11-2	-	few	TGTGCCAGCAGCTCTGATACAAACATTCAGTACTTC	CASSSDTNIQYF
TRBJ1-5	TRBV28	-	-	TGTGCCAGCCTCGAGGGCGGGGGGCGAGGTCAGCCCCAGCATTTT	CASLEGGGRGQPQHF
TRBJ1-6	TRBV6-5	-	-	TGTGCCAGCAAGGAGGGACCCCTGAATTCACCCCTCCACTTT	CASKEGPLNSPLHF
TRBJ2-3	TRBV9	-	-	TGTGCCAGCAGCGTAGAGTTAGATACGCAGTATTTT	CASSVELDTQYF
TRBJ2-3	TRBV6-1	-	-	TGTGCCAGCAAGGACCGGGGGAGATTCACAGATACGCAGTATTTT	CASKDRGRFTDTQYF
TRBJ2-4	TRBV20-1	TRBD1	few	TGCAGTGCTAGAACCGACAGGGTTCAGTACTTC	CSARTDRVQYF
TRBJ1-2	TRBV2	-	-	TGTGCCAGCAGTGATAGTCCTCCACGGATCTATGGCTACACCTTC	CASSDSPPRIYGYTF
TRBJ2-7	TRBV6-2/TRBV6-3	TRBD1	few	TGTGCCAGCAGTGAAGGGGGCAACGACGAGCAGTACTTC	CASSEGGNDEQYF
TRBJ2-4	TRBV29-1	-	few	TGCAGCGTTGAAGATGGGTACTTC	CSVEDGYF
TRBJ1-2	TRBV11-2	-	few	TGTGCCAGCAGCCGGATCGCAGGGGTTAACTATGGCTACACCTTC	CASSRIAGVNYGYTF
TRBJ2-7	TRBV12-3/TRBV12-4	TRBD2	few	TGTGCCAGCACCATAGCGGGATTGAACGAGCAGTACTTC	CASTIAGLNEQYF
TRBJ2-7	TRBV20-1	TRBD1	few	TGCAGTGCTCAGACAGGGTACGAGCAGTACTTC	CSAQTGYEQYF
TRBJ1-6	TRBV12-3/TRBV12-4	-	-	TGTGCCAGCAGTTTAGGGACACATAATTCACCCCTCCACTTT	CASSLGTHNSPLHF
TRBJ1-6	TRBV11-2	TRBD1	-	TGTGCCAACAGCCGCGCAGGACGACAGGGTTCCTATAATTCACCCCTCCACTTT	CANSRAGRQGSYNSPLHF